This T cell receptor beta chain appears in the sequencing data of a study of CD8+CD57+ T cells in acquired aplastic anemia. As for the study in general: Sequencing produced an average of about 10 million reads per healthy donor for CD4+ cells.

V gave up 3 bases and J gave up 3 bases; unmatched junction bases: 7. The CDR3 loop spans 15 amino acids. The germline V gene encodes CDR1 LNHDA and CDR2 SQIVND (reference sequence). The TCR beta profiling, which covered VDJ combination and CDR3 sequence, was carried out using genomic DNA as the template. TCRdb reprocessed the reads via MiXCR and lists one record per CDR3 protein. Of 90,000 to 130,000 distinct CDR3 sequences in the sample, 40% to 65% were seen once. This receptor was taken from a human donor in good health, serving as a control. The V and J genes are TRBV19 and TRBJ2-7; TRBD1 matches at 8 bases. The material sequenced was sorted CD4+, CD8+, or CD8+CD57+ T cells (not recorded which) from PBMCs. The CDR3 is CASSMGRQGNYEQYF. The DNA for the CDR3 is TGTGCCAGTAGTATGGGGAGACAGGGGAACTACGAGCAGTACTTC.